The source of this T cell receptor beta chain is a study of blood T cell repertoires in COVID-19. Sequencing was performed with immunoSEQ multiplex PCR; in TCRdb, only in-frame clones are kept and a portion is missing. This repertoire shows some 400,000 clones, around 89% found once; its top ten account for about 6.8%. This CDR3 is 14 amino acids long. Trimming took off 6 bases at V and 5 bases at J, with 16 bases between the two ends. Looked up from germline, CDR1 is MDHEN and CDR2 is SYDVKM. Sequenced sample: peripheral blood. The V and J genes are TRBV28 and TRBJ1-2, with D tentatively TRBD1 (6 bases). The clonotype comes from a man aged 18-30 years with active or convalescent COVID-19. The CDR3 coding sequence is TGTGCCAGCAGCCAGGGGCTGGGCTTTTATGGCTACACCTTC. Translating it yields CASSQGLGFYGYTF.